The 15 T cell receptor beta chains below come from one sample, sequenced in a study of regulatory T cells in long-lasting Graves disease. The TCR beta library used iRepertoire HTBI primers with Arm-PCR amplification of CDR3. TCRdb reprocessed the multiplex PCR reads with MiXCR, giving one entry per CDR3 protein. The sample has roughly 300,000 distinct CDR3 sequences, 22% seen once. As to time point: persistent/refractory GD, antithyroid drugs over 5 years with positive TRAb. Preparation of the TCR library used RNA extracted from PBMCs. The specimen comprised peripheral blood mononuclear cells (PBMCs), sampled when the disease was refractory, from a patient treated with antithyroid drugs. The receptors shown here come from a female donor with Graves disease.

The chain recombines TRBV28 with TRBJ2-3; TRBD2 matches at 7 bases. Germline values: CDR1 MDHEN, CDR2 SYDVKM. The CDR3 totals 15 residues. V was clipped by 3 bases and J by 1 base; unmatched bases: 4. CDR3 coding DNA: TGTGCCAGCAGTTTTTCTAGCGGAGGCACAGATACGCAGTATTTT. It yields the protein CASSFSSGGTDTQYF.

This clonotype was detected many times. The V gene is TRBV20-1, the J gene TRBJ1-5; possibly TRBD1 for D (5 bases). Germline CDR1 DFQATT, CDR2 SNEGSKA (reference sequence). The CDR3 runs 15 residues. Between the trimmed V and J ends, which lost 6 bases and 3 bases, there was a span of 18 bases. CDR3 residues: CSAMPPGRLNQPQHF. The CDR3 nucleotides read TGCAGTGCAATGCCTCCGGGACGGCTCAATCAGCCCCAGCATTTT.

V usage is TRBV5-1 and J usage is TRBJ2-7; TRBD1 aligns across 7 bases. V was pared by 5 bases and J by 2 bases, with 13 bases of the junction left unmatched. From germline, CDR1 is SGHRS and CDR2 YFSETQ. CDR3 length equals 16 residues. The CDR3, as DNA: TGCGCCAGCAGTCTACTAACCGGGACAGATACCTACGAGCAGTACTTC. This codes for CASSLLTGTDTYEQYF.

The chain carries TRBV20-1 and TRBJ2-1; TRBD2 agrees at 9 bases. J gave up 7 bases and V 0 bases, and 10 bases lay outside the gene matches. Germline lookup yields CDR1 DFQATT and CDR2 SNEGSKA (reference sequence). This CDR3 is built from 16 residues. CDR3 nucleotides: TGCAGTGCTAGAGAGTTTGGCGGGAGGGCCAGAAATGAGCAGTTCTTC. Translated, it gives CSAREFGGRARNEQFF.

This clonotype was observed a handful of times. V usage is TRBV4-3 and J usage is TRBJ1-2; TRBD1 is a possible D gene (6 bases). V was trimmed by 0 bases and J by 4 bases, leaving 6 bases between them. This CDR3 comprises 13 residues. Germline values: CDR1 LGHNA, CDR2 YSLEER. The CDR3 DNA reads as TGCGCCAGCAGCCAAGAACAGGGCTATGGCTACACCTTC. It specifies CASSQEQGYGYTF.

V gene TRBV7-6 combines with J gene TRBJ1-1, with 7 bases lining up with TRBD1. CDR1 is SGHVS and CDR2 is FNYEAQ in the germline V gene. The V gene end was trimmed by 1 base and the J gene end by 3 bases; junction bases not matched to a gene: 11. The CDR3 sequence is 17 residues long. The CDR3 is CASSLGPPTGKYTEAFF. The CDR3 DNA reads TGTGCCAGCAGCTTAGGGCCCCCGACAGGGAAATACACTGAAGCTTTCTTT.

The rearrangement uses TRBV7-2 and TRBJ2-2, with D tentatively TRBD1 or TRBD2 (5 bases each). This CDR3 region has 14 residues. Trimming stripped 2 bases from V and 4 bases from J, with 8 bases between. Germline lookup yields CDR1 SGHTA and CDR2 FQGNSA. CDR3 sequence (DNA): TGTGCCAGCAGCTTATCGGGACGCACCGGGGAGCTGTTTTTT. Translation: CASSLSGRTGELFF.

This clonotype occurred many times. The genes are TRBV7-2 and TRBJ2-7; D is uncertain. The germline CDR1 and CDR2 sequences are SGHTA and FQGNSA. The CDR3 loop spans 14 amino acids. V was pared by 1 base and J by 2 bases, with 9 bases between. The DNA of the CDR3 is TGTGCCAGCAGCTTAGAGGGAACTACCTACGAGCAGTACTTC. This codes for CASSLEGTTYEQYF.

This clonotype was observed a handful of times. The chain uses TRBV19 and TRBJ2-2; 7 bases are a match to TRBD2. Germline CDR1 is LNHDA and CDR2 is SQIVND (reference sequence). V lost 2 bases and J lost 7; bases outside the gene matches: 16. The CDR3 is 18 residues long. The CDR3 region has the DNA TGTGCCAGTAGTATATTGGTCGTGGGAACTAGCGCGGGCGGGGAGCTGTTTTTT. Amino acid sequence: CASSILVVGTSAGGELFF.

The genes are TRBV7-9 and TRBJ1-1, with D unclear. In germline, CDR1 is SEHNR, CDR2 FQNEAQ (reference sequence). V lost 8 bases and J 3 bases, leaving 16 bases between the germline ends. CDR3 length equals 14 residues. The CDR3 DNA follows: TGTGCCAGCGGGCTAGCGGGGTTCGACACTGAAGCTTTCTTT. This codes for CASGLAGFDTEAFF. Together with reference TRBV7-9 and TRBJ1-1, the CDR3 gives the full variable domain: DTGVSQNPRHKITKRGQNVTFRCDPISEHNRLYWYRQTLGQGPEFLTYFQNEAQLEKSRLLSDRFSAERPKGSFSTLEIQRTEQGDSAMYLCASGLAGFDTEAFFGQGTRLTVV.

This clonotype was detected only a few times. CDR3 DNA sequence: TGTGCCAGCAGTGTCTTGAACACTGAAGCTTTCTTT. It translates to CASSVLNTEAFF. This chain links TRBV6-1 with TRBJ1-1, with D unclear. This CDR3 has 12 amino acids. V was clipped by 4 bases and J by 0 bases, with 3 bases between them. The germline CDR1 and CDR2 sequences are MNHNS and SASEGT.

The sample holds a few counts of this clonotype. This chain uses TRBV28 with TRBJ1-5; D not certain. The CDR3 contains 14 residues. Germline CDR1 and CDR2: MDHEN and SYDVKM. The ends were cut back, 4 bases at V and 8 bases at J, with 15 bases in the middle. CDR3 DNA: TGTGCCAGCAGTTCCCCGGACGGATTTAAGCCCCAGCATTTT. It translates to CASSSPDGFKPQHF.

This clonotype was observed at least ten times. The chain employs TRBV25-1 and TRBJ2-5; TRBD2 might be the D (5 bases). CDR1 MGHDK and CDR2 SYGVNS come from the germline V gene. The CDR3 has 14 residues. V dropped 6 bases and J dropped 3 bases, with 14 bases sitting between them. CDR3 bases: TGTGCCAGCAGGAAACACGGGAATAAAGAGACCCAGTACTTC. Translation: CASRKHGNKETQYF. Looking up the rest from reference TRBV25-1 and TRBJ2-5 gives the full variable domain: EADIYQTPRYLVIGTGKKITLECSQTMGHDKMYWYQQDPGMELHLIHYSYGVNSTEKGDLSSESTVSRIRTEHFPLTLESARPSHTSQYLCASRKHGNKETQYFGPGTRLLVL.

A few counts support this clonotype. The rearrangement joins TRBV11-2 to TRBJ1-2, with 8 bases that match TRBD1. The trim removed 4 bases at V and 6 bases at J, leaving 10 bases unmatched. The CDR3 extends over 15 amino acids. The germline gives CDR1 SGHAT, CDR2 FQNNGV. CDR3 protein: CASSSVTGERHGYTF. The CDR3 bases are TGTGCCAGCAGCTCCGTGACAGGGGAAAGGCATGGCTACACCTTC.

Comment on this clonotype: A read error may produce the germline difference seen at one junction end. V is TRBV20-1 and J is TRBJ1-4; no firm D call. CDR3 length: 13 residues. In germline, CDR1 is DFQATT, CDR2 SNEGSKA (reference sequence). CDR3 coding DNA: TGCAGTGCTCCCGGATCGGCTAATGAAGAACTGTTTTTT. This gives the protein CSAPGSANEELFF.